This record looks at one T cell receptor beta chain sequence and its context. Time point indicated: pretreatment peripheral blood. The sample belongs to a study of PD-L1 blockade in urothelial cancer. Study details: Patients started atezolizumab around 2014, 1,200 mg intravenously every 3 weeks. Investigators checked blood 3 weeks (second dose) and 6 weeks after treatment start.

The table came from immunoSEQ multiplex PCR; TCRdb's copy has only in-frame clones and leaves some out. The table shows some 80,000 clones, with just under 85% occurring only once. This CDR3 contains 11 residues. Deletions cut 0 bases from V and 10 bases from J, with 5 bases between. Germline CDR1 is SGHDT and CDR2 is YYEEEE. The chain carries TRBV5-6 and TRBJ2-1; D gene ambiguous. The source of this sequence is a man aged 40-49 years with urothelial cancer. This specimen consisted of PBMCs, obtained around atezolizumab (anti-PD-L1) treatment. CDR3 nucleotide sequence: TGTGCCAGCAGCTTGGCTCTAGAGCAGTTCTTC. It codes for CASSLALEQFF.